The 18 T cell receptor beta chains in this list originate from one sample, sequenced in a study of regulatory T cells in long-lasting Graves disease. Arm-PCR with iRepertoire HTBI primers amplified the CDR3 regions for these TCR beta libraries. MiXCR, run by TCRdb on the multiplex PCR reads, gives a single entry per CDR3 protein. The repertoire holds hundreds of thousands of distinct CDR3 sequences, with less than 25% as singletons. The time point was: persistent/refractory GD, antithyroid drugs over 5 years with positive TRAb. PBMC-extracted RNA yielded the TCR library. Material: peripheral blood mononuclear cells (PBMCs), obtained when the disease was refractory, from a patient treated with antithyroid drugs. These receptor sequences come from a female donor with Graves disease.

This clonotype has just a few counts. The CDR3 here is CASGLKTYEQYF. CDR3 DNA sequence: TGTGCCAGCGGGCTTAAGACCTACGAGCAGTACTTC. The V gene is TRBV6-1, the J gene TRBJ2-7, with D unresolved. The CDR3 loop spans 12 amino acids. Germline V CDR1 and CDR2: MNHNS, SASEGT. The V gene lost 8 bases and the J gene lost 2 bases, with 10 bases spanning the gap.

The table lists this clonotype with many counts. The CDR3 region has the DNA TGTGCCAGCAGTTTAGGCCCACAGGCGAGAGCTTTCTTT. It specifies CASSLGPQARAFF. The chain uses TRBV28 and TRBJ1-1; the D gene is possibly TRBD1 (5 bases). The V end lost 2 bases, the J end lost 10 bases, and 14 bases lay between the germline ends. The CDR3 length is 13 residues. Per the germline V gene, CDR1 is MDHEN and CDR2 is SYDVKM.

J is TRBJ2-2 and V is TRBV4-3; D gene uncertain. The CDR3 runs 15 residues. Germline CDR1 is LGHNA and CDR2 is YSLEER. V was cut by 1 base and J by 3 bases, with 9 bases left in between. This CDR3 is CASSQGSSYTGELFF. The CDR3 DNA is TGCGCCAGCAGCCAAGGTTCGTCGTACACCGGGGAGCTGTTTTTT.

This clonotype was counted at least ten times. The chain recombines TRBV7-2 with TRBJ2-5, with 10 bases lining up with TRBD1. The V gene end was trimmed by 0 bases and the J gene end by 5 bases; junction bases not matched to a gene: 3. From germline, CDR1 is SGHTA and CDR2 FQGNSA. The length of the CDR3 is 15 residues. Here the CDR3 DNA reads TGTGCCAGCAGCTTAGCCGACAGGGGGCGCGAGACCCAGTACTTC. Translated: CASSLADRGRETQYF.

This clonotype was observed at least ten times. This chain links TRBV28 with TRBJ1-6; possibly TRBD1 for D (6 bases). CDR3 size: 14 residues. Looked up from germline, CDR1 is MDHEN and CDR2 is SYDVKM. The V end lost 5 bases, the J end lost 4 bases, and 9 bases lay between the germline ends. The CDR3 here is CASSEQGYNSPLHF. The CDR3 region has the DNA TGTGCCAGCAGTGAACAGGGTTATAATTCACCCCTCCACTTT.

V is TRBV7-9 and J is TRBJ1-2, with D maybe TRBD1 (6 bases). Germline V gives CDR1 SEHNR, CDR2 FQNEAQ (reference sequence). The V end lost 5 bases, the J end lost 8 bases, and 15 bases lay between the germline ends. The CDR3 has 13 amino acids. The CDR3: CASSKKSGDGYTF. Here the CDR3 DNA reads TGTGCCAGCAGCAAAAAGTCAGGGGACGGCTACACCTTC.

This clonotype was found many times. The V and J genes are TRBV28 and TRBJ2-7; D unclear. This CDR3 is 13 amino acids long. V was trimmed by 6 bases and J by 3 bases, leaving 12 bases between them. CDR1 MDHEN and CDR2 SYDVKM come from the germline V gene. The CDR3 region has the DNA TGTGCCAGCAGCTTGTCCCCCAGCTACGAGCAGTACTTC. Residues: CASSLSPSYEQYF.

The chain's CDR3 is CASSPNRDNSPLHF. As DNA, the CDR3 is TGTGCCAGCAGCCCAAACAGGGATAATTCACCCCTCCACTTT. This sequence joins TRBV14 and TRBJ1-6; weak D call: TRBD1 (6 bases). This CDR3 region has 14 residues. V lost 4 bases, J lost 5 bases, and 9 bases lay in between. Germline V gene data show CDR1 as SGHDN and CDR2 as FVKESK.

There are many counts of this clonotype. This chain connects TRBV27 to TRBJ2-2; 13 nucleotides agree with TRBD2. After removal of 7 bases from V and 7 bases from J, the junction contained 9 bases not matched to a gene. Germline V CDR1 and CDR2: MNHEY, SMNVEV (reference sequence). The CDR3 length is 16 residues. The CDR3 loop is CASTKLAGGPNGELFF. CDR3 DNA: TGTGCCAGCACAAAACTAGCGGGAGGGCCGAACGGGGAGCTGTTTTTT.

This clonotype was seen ten or more times. The chain has TRBV6-5 and TRBJ2-5; weak D call: TRBD2 (6 bases). Trimming removed 0 bases at V and 5 bases at J, with 10 bases between. Germline loops: CDR1 MNHEY, CDR2 SVGAGI. This CDR3 is built from 14 residues. CDR3 sequence: CASSYSEGTETQYF. The DNA for the CDR3 is TGTGCCAGCAGTTACTCGGAGGGAACGGAGACCCAGTACTTC.

The chain recombines TRBV27 with TRBJ2-7; tentatively, D is TRBD2 (6 bases). The germline V gene has CDR1 MNHEY and CDR2 SMNVEV (reference sequence). V was cut by 2 bases and J by 7 bases, with 12 bases left in between. This CDR3 spans 13 amino acids. The CDR3 DNA is TGTGCCAGCAGTTTAGCGGGAACGGGTGAGCAGTACTTC. Encoded protein: CASSLAGTGEQYF.

In its sample, this clonotype was seen many times. The chain is built from TRBV28 and TRBJ2-6; no clear D gene. The CDR3 consists of 13 residues. Trimming removed 6 bases from V and 6 bases from J, with 9 bases in between. Germline values: CDR1 MDHEN, CDR2 SYDVKM. The CDR3 reads CASSPGEANVLTF. The CDR3 DNA sequence: TGTGCCAGCAGCCCAGGAGAGGCCAACGTCCTGACTTTC.

This clonotype was seen repeatedly, ten times or more. V gene TRBV11-2 combines with J gene TRBJ1-1; D remains unclear. The CDR3 sequence is 12 residues long. Germline V gives CDR1 SGHAT, CDR2 FQNNGV. V was cut by 5 bases and J by 5 bases, with 9 bases left in between. Here the CDR3 DNA reads TGTGCCAGCAGCGCTGGGAGGACTGAAGCTTTCTTT. The encoded protein is CASSAGRTEAFF.

This clonotype was recorded a few times. The chain combines TRBV6-2 or TRBV6-3 with TRBJ1-6; D remains unclear. The CDR3 spans 15 residues. V lost 5 bases, J lost 4 bases, and 12 bases lay in between. CDR1 is MNHEY and CDR2 is SVGEGT in the germline V gene. The CDR3 DNA sequence: TGTGCCAGCAGTCTCGAGGAATCTTATAATTCACCCCTCCACTTT. Encoded protein: CASSLEESYNSPLHF.

The gene calls are TRBV6-2 or TRBV6-3 and TRBJ1-1, with 9 positions matching TRBD1. V dropped 7 bases and J dropped 2; count of bases not matched to a gene: 5. CDR1 is MNHEY and CDR2 is SVGEGT in the germline V gene. This CDR3 is 14 amino acids long. DNA of the CDR3: TGTGCCAGCACCACGGGACAGGGAAACACTGAAGCTTTCTTT. Translated, it gives CASTTGQGNTEAFF.

Ten or more counts support this clonotype. The chain recombines TRBV7-2 with TRBJ1-5, with 8 positions matching TRBD1. The ends lost 4 bases at V and 7 bases at J; junction bases unmatched: 6. Germline loops: CDR1 SGHTA, CDR2 FQGNSA. The CDR3 extends over 14 amino acids. Written as DNA, the CDR3 is TGTGCCAGCAGCTGGGGACAGGCTATGCAGCCCCAGCATTTT. Its protein is CASSWGQAMQPQHF.

The chain has TRBV12-3 or TRBV12-4 and TRBJ2-2; 8 bases are shared with TRBD1. The CDR3 consists of 16 residues. V lost 4 bases and J lost 2; bases outside the gene matches: 6. This CDR3 is CASSSHRGINTGELFF. The CDR3 nucleotides are TGTGCCAGCAGTTCCCACAGGGGGATAAACACCGGGGAGCTGTTTTTT.

Only one count was recorded for this clonotype. The chain combines TRBV6-1 with TRBJ2-7; 11 bases align to TRBD1. The V gene end was trimmed by 6 bases and the J gene end by 4 bases; junction bases not matched to a gene: 5. This CDR3 spans 14 amino acids. Germline lookup yields CDR1 MNHNS and CDR2 SASEGT. The CDR3 DNA follows: TGTGCCAGCAGAGGACAGGGGGCGCGATACGAGCAGTACTTC. This gives the protein CASRGQGARYEQYF.